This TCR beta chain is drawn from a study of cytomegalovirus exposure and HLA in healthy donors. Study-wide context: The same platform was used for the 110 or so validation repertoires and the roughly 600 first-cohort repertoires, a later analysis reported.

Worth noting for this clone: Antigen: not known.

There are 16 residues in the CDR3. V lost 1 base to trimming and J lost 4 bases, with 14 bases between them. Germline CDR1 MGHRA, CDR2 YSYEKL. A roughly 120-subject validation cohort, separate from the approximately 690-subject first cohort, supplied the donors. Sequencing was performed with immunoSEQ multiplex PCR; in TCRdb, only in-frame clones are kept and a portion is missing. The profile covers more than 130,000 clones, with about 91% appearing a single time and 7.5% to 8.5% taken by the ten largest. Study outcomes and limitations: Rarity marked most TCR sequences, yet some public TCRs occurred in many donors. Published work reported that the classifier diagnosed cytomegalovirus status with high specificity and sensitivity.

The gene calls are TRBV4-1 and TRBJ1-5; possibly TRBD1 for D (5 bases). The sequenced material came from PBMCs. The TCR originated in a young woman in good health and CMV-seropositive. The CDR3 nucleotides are TGCGCCAGCAGCCAAGTTTATGCTGGGGCAAATCAGCCCCAGCATTTT. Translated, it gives CASSQVYAGANQPQHF.